These 2 T cell receptor beta chains originate from one sample sequenced in a study of blood T cells in healthy people across ages. With a J-beta primer mix and a sample-barcoded 5' primer, a second PCR ran about 7 to 12 cycles. Via MiXCR, TCRdb re-called the 5' RACE reads, giving one row per CDR3 protein. The table records roughly 1,500,000 distinct CDR3 sequences, about 35% of them present only once. Sequencing was performed on blood. These receptor sequences come from a woman younger than 45 in good health.

This clonotype was seen repeatedly, ten times or more. The chain uses TRBV20-1 and TRBJ2-3, with D maybe TRBD2 (6 bases). The length of the CDR3 is 13 residues. CDR1 is DFQATT, CDR2 SNEGSKA, per germline (reference sequence). V was shortened by 3 bases and J by 4 bases, with 11 bases between the two germline ends. The CDR3 nucleotides are TGCAGTGCTAGGGGCGGGGTGTCAGATACGCAGTATTTT. Protein: CSARGGVSDTQYF.

Many counts were recorded for this clonotype. The V and J genes are TRBV20-1 and TRBJ2-7, with 7 bases matching TRBD1. The trim removed 3 bases at V and 6 bases at J, leaving 11 bases unmatched. The CDR3 sequence is 14 residues long. The germline CDR1 and CDR2 sequences are DFQATT and SNEGSKA (reference sequence). The CDR3 nucleotides read TGCAGTGCTAGTGGTGAGGACAGGCTTCGCGAGCAGTACTTC. Translation: CSASGEDRLREQYF.